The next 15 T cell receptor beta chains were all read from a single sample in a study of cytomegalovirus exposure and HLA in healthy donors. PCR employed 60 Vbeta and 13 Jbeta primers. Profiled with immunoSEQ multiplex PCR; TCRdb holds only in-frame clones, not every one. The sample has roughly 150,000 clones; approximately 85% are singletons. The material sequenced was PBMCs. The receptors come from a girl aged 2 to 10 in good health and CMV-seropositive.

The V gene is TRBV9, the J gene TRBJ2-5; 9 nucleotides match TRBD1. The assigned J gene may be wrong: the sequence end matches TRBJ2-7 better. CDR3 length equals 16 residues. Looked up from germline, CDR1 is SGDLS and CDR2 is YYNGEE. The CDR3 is CASSVGPGTGPYEQYF. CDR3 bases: TGTGCCAGCAGCGTAGGCCCCGGGACAGGGCCCTACGAGCAGTACTTC.

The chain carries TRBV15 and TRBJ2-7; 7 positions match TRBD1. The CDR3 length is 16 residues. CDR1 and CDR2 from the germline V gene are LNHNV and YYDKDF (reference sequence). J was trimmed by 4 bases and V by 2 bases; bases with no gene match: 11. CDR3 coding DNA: TGTGCCACCAGCAGAACAGGGGAATCAGGTGCGTACGAGCAGTACTTC. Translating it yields CATSRTGESGAYEQYF.

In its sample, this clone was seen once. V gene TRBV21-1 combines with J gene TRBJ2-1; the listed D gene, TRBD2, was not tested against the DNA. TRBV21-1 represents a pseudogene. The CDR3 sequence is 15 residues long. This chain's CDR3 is CASRGTTFSYNEQFF. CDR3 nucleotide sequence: TGTGCCAGCAGGGGGACTACCTTCTCCTACAATGAGCAGTTCTTC.

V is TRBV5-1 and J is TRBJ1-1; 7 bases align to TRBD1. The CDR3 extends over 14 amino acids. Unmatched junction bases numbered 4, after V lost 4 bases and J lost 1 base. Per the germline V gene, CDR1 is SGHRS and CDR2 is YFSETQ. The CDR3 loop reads CASSHTGENTEAFF. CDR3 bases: TGCGCCAGCAGCCATACAGGGGAGAACACTGAAGCTTTCTTT.

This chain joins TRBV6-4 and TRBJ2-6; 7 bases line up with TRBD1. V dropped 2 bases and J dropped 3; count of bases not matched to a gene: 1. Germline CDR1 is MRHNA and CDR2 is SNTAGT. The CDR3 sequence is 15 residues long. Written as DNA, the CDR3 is TGTGCCAGCAGTGACCAGGGGGATGGGGCCAACGTCCTGACTTTC. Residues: CASSDQGDGANVLTF.

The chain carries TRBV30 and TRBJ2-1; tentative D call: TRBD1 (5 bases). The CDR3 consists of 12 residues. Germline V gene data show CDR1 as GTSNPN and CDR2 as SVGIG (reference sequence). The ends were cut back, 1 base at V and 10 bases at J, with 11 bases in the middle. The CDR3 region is CAWSGQPREQFF. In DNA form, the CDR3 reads TGTGCCTGGAGTGGACAGCCTAGAGAGCAGTTCTTC.

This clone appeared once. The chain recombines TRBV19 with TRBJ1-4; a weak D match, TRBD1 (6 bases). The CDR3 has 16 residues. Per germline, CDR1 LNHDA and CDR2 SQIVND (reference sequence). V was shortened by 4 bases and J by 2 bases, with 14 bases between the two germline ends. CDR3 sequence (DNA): TGTGCCAGTAGTAACCCAAGGACAGCTACTAATGAAAAACTGTTTTTT. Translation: CASSNPRTATNEKLFF.

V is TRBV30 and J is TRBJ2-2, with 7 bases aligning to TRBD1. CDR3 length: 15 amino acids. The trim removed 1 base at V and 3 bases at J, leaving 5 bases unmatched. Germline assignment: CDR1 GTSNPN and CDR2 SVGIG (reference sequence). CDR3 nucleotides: TGTGCCTGGAGTGAGGGACAGTGGGACACCGGGGAGCTGTTTTTT. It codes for CAWSEGQWDTGELFF. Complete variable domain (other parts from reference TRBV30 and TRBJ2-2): SQTIHQWPATLVQPVGSPLSLECTVEGTSNPNLYWYRQAAGRGLQLLFYSVGIGQISSEVPQNLSASRPQDRQFILSSKKLLLSDSGFYLCAWSEGQWDTGELFFGEGSRLTVL.

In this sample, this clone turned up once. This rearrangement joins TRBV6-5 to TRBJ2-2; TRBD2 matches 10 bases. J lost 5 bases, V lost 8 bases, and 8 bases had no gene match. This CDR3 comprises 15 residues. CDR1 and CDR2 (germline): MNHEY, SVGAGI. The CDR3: CASSRLAGSTGELFF. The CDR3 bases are TGTGCCAGCTCCCGACTAGCGGGCTCAACCGGGGAGCTGTTTTTT.

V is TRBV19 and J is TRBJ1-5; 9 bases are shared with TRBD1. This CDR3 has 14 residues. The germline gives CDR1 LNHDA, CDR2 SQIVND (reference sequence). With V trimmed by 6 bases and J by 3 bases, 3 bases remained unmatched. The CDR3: CASRDRGPNQPQHF. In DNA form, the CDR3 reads TGTGCCAGTAGGGACAGGGGTCCCAATCAGCCCCAGCATTTT.

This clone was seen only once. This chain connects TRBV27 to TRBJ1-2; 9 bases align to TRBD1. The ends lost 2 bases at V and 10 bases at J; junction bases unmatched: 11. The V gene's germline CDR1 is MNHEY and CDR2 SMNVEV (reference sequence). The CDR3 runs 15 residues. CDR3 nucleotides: TGTGCCAGCAGTTTAAGCAAGACGGGACAGGGTCACTACACCTTC. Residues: CASSLSKTGQGHYTF.

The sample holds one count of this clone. The CDR3 is CASSLNGNEQFF. In nucleotides, the CDR3 is TGCGCCAGCAGCTTAAACGGGAATGAGCAGTTCTTC. This sequence joins TRBV5-1 and TRBJ2-1; D ambiguous. V was clipped by 2 bases and J by 7 bases, with 7 bases between them. CDR1 and CDR2 (germline): SGHRS, YFSETQ. The CDR3 contains 12 residues. Complete variable domain (other parts from reference TRBV5-1 and TRBJ2-1): KAGVTQTPRYLIKTRGQQVTLSCSPISGHRSVSWYQQTPGQGLQFLFEYFSETQRNKGNFPGRFSGRQFSNSRSEMNVSTLELGDSALYLCASSLNGNEQFFGPGTRLTVL.

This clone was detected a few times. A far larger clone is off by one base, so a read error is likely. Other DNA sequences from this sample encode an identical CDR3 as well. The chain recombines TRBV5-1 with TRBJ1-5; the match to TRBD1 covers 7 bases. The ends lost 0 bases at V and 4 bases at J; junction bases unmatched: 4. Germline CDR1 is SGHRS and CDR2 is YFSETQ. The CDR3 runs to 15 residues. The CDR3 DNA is TGCGCCAGCAGCTTGGGCCCGACAGGGAATCAGCCCCAGCATTTT. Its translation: CASSLGPTGNQPQHF. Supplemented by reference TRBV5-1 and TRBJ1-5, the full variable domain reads KAGVTQTPRYLIKTRGQQVTLSCSPISGHRSVSWYQQTPGQGLQFLFEYFSETQRNKGNFPGRFSGRQFSNSRSEMNVSTLELGDSALYLCASSLGPTGNQPQHFGDGTRLSIL.

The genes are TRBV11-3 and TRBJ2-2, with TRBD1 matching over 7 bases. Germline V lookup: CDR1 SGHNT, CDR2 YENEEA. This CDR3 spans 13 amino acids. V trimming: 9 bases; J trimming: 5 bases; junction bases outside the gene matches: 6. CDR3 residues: CASGTASTGELFF. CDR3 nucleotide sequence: TGTGCCAGTGGGACAGCTTCTACCGGGGAGCTGTTTTTT.

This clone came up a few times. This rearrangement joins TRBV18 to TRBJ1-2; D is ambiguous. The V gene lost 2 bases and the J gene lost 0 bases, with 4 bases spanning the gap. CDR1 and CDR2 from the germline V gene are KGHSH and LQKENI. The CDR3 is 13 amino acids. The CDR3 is CASSPSANYGYTF. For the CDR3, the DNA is TGTGCCAGCTCACCATCAGCTAACTATGGCTACACCTTC.